Below are 29 T cell receptor beta chains sequenced from a single sample in a study of blood T cell repertoires in COVID-19. Some clones are missing from TCRdb's copy, which holds only in-frame ones; the method was immunoSEQ multiplex PCR. This sample yields roughly 200,000 clones, of which 89% are seen a single time; approximately 2.3% belongs to the top ten. The sample taken for sequencing was PBMCs or T cells enriched from blood (not recorded which). The receptors were gathered from a woman aged 35 to 49 with acute COVID-19.

The V and J genes are TRBV29-1 and TRBJ1-6; D gene unclear. The CDR3 loop spans 12 amino acids. Germline V lookup: CDR1 SQVTM, CDR2 ANQGSEA. V was pared by 4 bases and J by 5 bases, with 6 bases between. The CDR3 loop reads CSVGGDNSPLHF. As DNA, the CDR3 is TGCAGCGTTGGCGGGGATAATTCACCCCTCCACTTT.

This chain links TRBV4-1 with TRBJ2-2; 9 bases map to TRBD1. Unmatched junction bases numbered 4, after V lost 3 bases and J lost 2 bases. Germline V lookup: CDR1 MGHRA, CDR2 YSYEKL. This CDR3 is built from 16 residues. The DNA for the CDR3 is TGCGCCAGCAGCCAGAGGACAGGGGCCAACACCGGGGAGCTGTTTTTT. Protein: CASSQRTGANTGELFF.

This chain joins TRBV11-2 and TRBJ2-3, with 7 bases aligning to TRBD2. There are 16 residues in the CDR3. After removal of 1 base from V and 3 bases from J, the junction contained 7 bases not matched to a gene. CDR1 and CDR2 from the germline V gene are SGHAT and FQNNGV. The CDR3, as DNA: TGTGCCAGCAGCTTAGTGGGCGGGGGAAAAACAGATACGCAGTATTTT. This sequence encodes CASSLVGGGKTDTQYF.

This chain joins TRBV6-5 and TRBJ2-7; 8 nucleotides agree with TRBD2. J was trimmed by 3 bases and V by 2 bases; bases with no gene match: 9. Germline CDR1 and CDR2: MNHEY and SVGAGI. This CDR3 spans 16 amino acids. CDR3 DNA: TGTGCCAGCAGTTACGGGTCGGGACTAGTAAACTACGAGCAGTACTTC. Amino acids: CASSYGSGLVNYEQYF.

The table lists this clone with a count of one. The genes are TRBV30 and TRBJ1-6; possibly TRBD1 for D (6 bases). The CDR3 extends over 19 amino acids. Germline CDR1 is GTSNPN and CDR2 is SVGIG (reference sequence). Trimming cost V 2 bases and J 0 bases, with 20 bases left between them. CDR3 DNA: TGTGCCTGGAGTAAAGGAGAGAGGGTACAGGGCTCCTATAATTCACCCCTCCACTTT. Its protein is CAWSKGERVQGSYNSPLHF. Full variable domain (rest looked up from reference TRBV30 and TRBJ1-6): SQTIHQWPATLVQPVGSPLSLECTVEGTSNPNLYWYRQAAGRGLQLLFYSVGIGQISSEVPQNLSASRPQDRQFILSSKKLLLSDSGFYLCAWSKGERVQGSYNSPLHFGNGTRLTVT.

This clone was found a few times. The chain has TRBV2 and TRBJ1-6; weak D call: TRBD1 (6 bases). Trimming removed 4 bases from V and 7 bases from J, with 11 bases in between. CDR1 and CDR2 from the germline V gene are SNHLY and FYNNEI. The CDR3 length is 14 residues. The CDR3 nucleotides read TGTGCCAGCAGTGCACAGGGTGGAAATTCACCCCTCCACTTT. Translated: CASSAQGGNSPLHF. The whole variable domain, remainder taken from reference TRBV2 and TRBJ1-6, is EPEVTQTPSHQVTQMGQEVILRCVPISNHLYFYWYRQILGQKVEFLVSFYNNEISEKSEIFDDQFSVERPDGSNFTLKIRSTKLEDSAMYFCASSAQGGNSPLHFGNGTRLTVT.

This chain links TRBV7-9 with TRBJ2-5; no reliable D call. The CDR3 sequence is 11 residues long. V was clipped by 5 bases and J by 4 bases, with 5 bases between them. The germline gives CDR1 SEHNR, CDR2 FQNEAQ (reference sequence). The CDR3 loop reads CASSHRETQYF. CDR3 DNA sequence: TGTGCCAGCAGCCACAGAGAGACCCAGTACTTC. Together with reference TRBV7-9 and TRBJ2-5, the CDR3 gives the full variable domain: DTGVSQNPRHKITKRGQNVTFRCDPISEHNRLYWYRQTLGQGPEFLTYFQNEAQLEKSRLLSDRFSAERPKGSFSTLEIQRTEQGDSAMYLCASSHRETQYFGPGTRLLVL.

DNA for the CDR3: TGTGCCAGCAGTCCCAGCGGGAGGGGCGACAATGAGCAGTTCTTC. Translation: CASSPSGRGDNEQFF. The chain has TRBV6-5 and TRBJ2-1; 10 bases are shared with TRBD2. V lost 5 bases to trimming and J lost 5 bases; unmatched junction nucleotides: 6. Looked up from germline, CDR1 is MNHEY and CDR2 is SVGAGI. This CDR3 has 15 residues.

This chain connects TRBV18 to TRBJ1-1; D is possibly TRBD1 (5 bases). CDR1 and CDR2 (germline): KGHSH, LQKENI. This CDR3 region has 15 residues. The V gene lost 0 bases and the J gene lost 0 bases, with 8 bases spanning the gap. CDR3 protein: CASSPPGRVNTEAFF. In DNA, the CDR3 is TGTGCCAGCTCACCACCCGGCAGGGTGAACACTGAAGCTTTCTTT.

This clone was seen once. The chain links TRBV29-1 to TRBJ2-5, with a tentative D call TRBD2 (5 bases). Deletions cut 4 bases from V and 3 bases from J, with 12 bases between. Germline assignment: CDR1 SQVTM and CDR2 ANQGSEA. CDR3 length: 13 amino acids. The CDR3: CSVAVPGKETQYF. In DNA, the CDR3 is TGCAGCGTTGCGGTCCCGGGGAAAGAGACCCAGTACTTC.

The rearrangement uses TRBV19 and TRBJ1-2; weak D call: TRBD1 (5 bases). Germline CDR1 and CDR2: LNHDA and SQIVND (reference sequence). The CDR3 contains 14 residues. V lost 3 bases and J lost 4, with 12 bases in between. The CDR3 bases are TGTGCCAGTAGTATCCGGTCAGGGTCCTATGGCTACACCTTC. This translates into CASSIRSGSYGYTF.

V is TRBV5-1 and J is TRBJ2-3, with 8 nucleotides matching TRBD2. The CDR3 loop spans 15 amino acids. V trimming: 3 bases; J trimming: 6 bases; junction bases outside the gene matches: 9. Germline CDR1 is SGHRS and CDR2 is YFSETQ. CDR3 in DNA: TGCGCCAGCAGCTGGCCGGGACTAGATTCGGATACGCAGTATTTT. Protein: CASSWPGLDSDTQYF.

V and J are TRBV20-1 and TRBJ2-1; the match to TRBD2 covers 9 bases. The length of the CDR3 is 14 residues. The V and J ends lost 3 bases and 5 bases, in that order; junction bases with no gene match: 5. Germline CDR1 and CDR2: DFQATT and SNEGSKA (reference sequence). The CDR3 loop reads CSASRVAGDNEQFF. The CDR3 DNA sequence: TGCAGTGCTAGTAGAGTAGCGGGAGACAATGAGCAGTTCTTC.

A note on this clone: One junction end does not reproduce the germline sequence, and a read error may be involved. The gene calls are TRBV5-1 and TRBJ2-3, with D perhaps matching TRBD1 or TRBD2 (8 bases each). CDR3 length: 16 amino acids. The germline V gene encodes CDR1 SGHRS and CDR2 YFSETQ. The DNA of the CDR3 is TGCCCCAGCAGCAGGGGGCGGGGGGCCTACACAGATACGCAGTATTTT. Translating gives CPSSRGRGAYTDTQYF.

The CDR3 DNA reads TGTGCCAGCAGCTTTGAGGGAGGGAGGGTTCGGGAGCAGTACTTC. Residues: CASSFEGGRVREQYF. V and J are TRBV7-9 and TRBJ2-7; the match to TRBD2 covers 7 bases. Germline CDR1 is SEHNR and CDR2 is FQNEAQ (reference sequence). The CDR3 is 15 amino acids. V gave up 3 bases and J gave up 7 bases; unmatched junction bases: 12.

This chain links TRBV7-9 with TRBJ2-5; D remains unclear. Trimming pared 1 base from V and 5 bases from J, leaving 5 bases between. Germline assignment: CDR1 SEHNR and CDR2 FQNEAQ (reference sequence). The CDR3 sequence is 12 residues long. As DNA, the CDR3 is TGTGCCAGCAGCTTAGAATCGGAGACCCAGTACTTC. Translating it yields CASSLESETQYF. Together with reference TRBV7-9 and TRBJ2-5, the CDR3 gives the full variable domain: DTGVSQNPRHKITKRGQNVTFRCDPISEHNRLYWYRQTLGQGPEFLTYFQNEAQLEKSRLLSDRFSAERPKGSFSTLEIQRTEQGDSAMYLCASSLESETQYFGPGTRLLVL.

The chain links TRBV9 to TRBJ2-5; 7 bases fit TRBD2. V was clipped by 4 bases and J by 3 bases; unmatched bases: 12. Germline CDR1 and CDR2: SGDLS and YYNGEE. The CDR3 contains 16 residues. CDR3 nucleotide sequence: TGTGCCAGCAGCCCCCGAGTCGGTGGGGGGGAAGAGACCCAGTACTTC. It is translated as CASSPRVGGGEETQYF.

This chain links TRBV30 with TRBJ1-1, with D unresolved. Germline V gene sequence: CDR1 GTSNPN, CDR2 SVGIG (reference sequence). The CDR3 extends over 11 amino acids. Trimming took off 4 bases at V and 6 bases at J, with 9 bases between the two ends. CDR3 region: CAWMSRAEAFF. The CDR3 nucleotides are TGTGCCTGGATGTCCCGGGCTGAAGCTTTCTTT.

The V and J genes are TRBV6-5 and TRBJ1-4, with D maybe TRBD1 (6 bases). V lost 9 bases, J lost 2 bases, and 10 bases lay in between. The germline gives CDR1 MNHEY, CDR2 SVGAGI. The CDR3 spans 13 residues. CDR3 amino acids: CASTGSTNEKLFF. The CDR3 nucleotides read TGTGCCAGTACAGGGTCTACTAATGAAAAACTGTTTTTT.

The CDR3 region is CASRKGLLGFHNEQFF. CDR3 in DNA: TGTGCCAGCAGAAAAGGACTGTTGGGTTTCCACAATGAGCAGTTCTTC. This chain uses TRBV28 with TRBJ2-1, with D tentatively TRBD2 (5 bases). Trimming took off 6 bases at V and 5 bases at J, with 20 bases between the two ends. Germline CDR1 MDHEN, CDR2 SYDVKM. The CDR3 loop spans 16 amino acids.

The chain joins TRBV4-1 to TRBJ2-1, with D maybe TRBD2 (6 bases). The V gene lost 4 bases and the J gene lost 9 bases, with 13 bases spanning the gap. Germline CDR1 MGHRA, CDR2 YSYEKL. The CDR3 covers 13 residues. CDR3 coding DNA: TGCGCCAGCAGCCTCGGGACTGCCCCTGAGCAGTTCTTC. It codes for CASSLGTAPEQFF.

The chain couples TRBV13 to TRBJ1-1, with D uncertain. The V and J ends lost 7 bases and 2 bases respectively, with 20 bases between them. This CDR3 has 16 residues. Germline assignment: CDR1 PRHDT and CDR2 FYEKMQ (reference sequence). The CDR3 nucleotides read TGTGCCAGCAAAAGGGCCCTTGGGAGGGTCAACACTGAAGCTTTCTTT. This codes for CASKRALGRVNTEAFF.

This clone was seen a handful of times. Here the CDR3 DNA reads TGCGCCTTAAACGGCGGAACCTTAAGTGACTCCTACGAGCAGTACTTC. It codes for CALNGGTLSDSYEQYF. This chain connects TRBV5-1 to TRBJ2-7; D is undetermined. Trimming took off 10 bases at V and 0 bases at J, with 23 bases between the two ends. Germline V lookup: CDR1 SGHRS, CDR2 YFSETQ. There are 16 residues in the CDR3. Variable domain in full (rest from reference TRBV5-1 and TRBJ2-7): KAGVTQTPRYLIKTRGQQVTLSCSPISGHRSVSWYQQTPGQGLQFLFEYFSETQRNKGNFPGRFSGRQFSNSRSEMNVSTLELGDSALYLCALNGGTLSDSYEQYFGPGTRLTVT.

This chain connects TRBV6-5 to TRBJ2-2; D is possibly TRBD1 (5 bases). This CDR3 region has 15 residues. Trimming took 6 bases from V and 5 from J, leaving 16 bases between them. Germline V lookup: CDR1 MNHEY, CDR2 SVGAGI. DNA of the CDR3: TGTGCCAGCAGGCCAGGGTCTCTTATAACCGGGGAGCTGTTTTTT. It specifies CASRPGSLITGELFF.

The V and J genes are TRBV19 and TRBJ1-6; 10 nucleotides match TRBD1. The germline gives CDR1 LNHDA, CDR2 SQIVND (reference sequence). The CDR3 consists of 14 residues. Trimming removed 8 bases from V and 8 bases from J; junction bases left unmatched: 6. DNA of the CDR3: TGTGCCAGTCGTCATGGACAGGGGGATTCACCCCTCCACTTT. Amino acid sequence: CASRHGQGDSPLHF.

V and J are TRBV5-1 and TRBJ2-3; 7 bases map to TRBD1. The CDR3 has 17 residues. Germline trimming cut 4 bases from V and 2 bases from J; bases unmatched to any gene: 13. The germline gives CDR1 SGHRS, CDR2 YFSETQ. The CDR3 DNA is TGCGCCAGCAGCCGCATTAAACAGGGGCTCGTCACAGATACGCAGTATTTT. This gives the protein CASSRIKQGLVTDTQYF.

Written as DNA, the CDR3 is TGCGCCAGCAGCCCAAGTTCAGGGGGCGCAGATACGCAGTATTTT. Translation gives CASSPSSGGADTQYF. This chain uses TRBV4-3 with TRBJ2-3; 8 bases are a match to TRBD1. Germline V gene data show CDR1 as LGHNA and CDR2 as YSLEER. The junction had 7 bases not matched to a gene; V was cut back by 4 bases and J by 4 bases. The CDR3 loop spans 15 amino acids.

The chain's CDR3 is CASSSEYRGPTDTQYF. The CDR3 region has the DNA TGTGCCAGCAGCTCAGAGTACAGGGGACCCACAGATACGCAGTATTTT. This sequence joins TRBV7-9 and TRBJ2-3, with 7 bases fitting TRBD1. The CDR3 length is 16 residues. Losses at the gene ends were 4 bases for V and 2 bases for J; bases not matched to a gene: 9. Germline lookup yields CDR1 SEHNR and CDR2 FQNEAQ (reference sequence).

The chain couples TRBV5-1 to TRBJ1-2; D might be TRBD1 (6 bases). CDR1 and CDR2 from the germline V gene are SGHRS and YFSETQ. There are 13 residues in the CDR3. Trimming stripped 7 bases from V and 6 bases from J, with 16 bases between. The chain's CDR3 is CASAAAGDDGYTF. Written as DNA, the CDR3 is TGCGCCAGCGCTGCGGCAGGGGACGATGGCTACACCTTC.